This T cell receptor (beta chain) was identified during a study of CXCR3-negative and CXCR3-positive naive CD8 T cells. Broader study findings: Similar TRBV-TRBJ gene usage was seen in naive CXCR3-negative and CXCR3-positive cells, but not in memory cells. CXCR3-positive naive cells had TRB CDR3s that were more hydrophobic than CXCR3-negative naive cells had.

Germline V CDR1 and CDR2: MDHEN, SYDVKM. This CDR3 region has 13 residues. In regard to this clonotype: The antigen remains undetermined.

The method, 5' RACE with UMI labels, was used to prepare the TRB cDNA libraries. TCRdb reprocessed the 5' RACE reads and reports one entry per CDR3 protein, with no DNA. Its clone listing holds about 150,000 distinct CDR3 sequences. The sequenced sample consisted of naive CXCR3+ CD8+ T cells from blood. Subset noted: CD45RO-CCR7+CD27+CD95- naive CD8+ T cells expressing CXCR3 (TNR3+). This receptor was taken from a human donor in good health. Some clones in this sample may be carry-over from other donors' samples. This chain uses TRBV28 with TRBJ2-1. CDR3: CASSSGVGNEQFF.